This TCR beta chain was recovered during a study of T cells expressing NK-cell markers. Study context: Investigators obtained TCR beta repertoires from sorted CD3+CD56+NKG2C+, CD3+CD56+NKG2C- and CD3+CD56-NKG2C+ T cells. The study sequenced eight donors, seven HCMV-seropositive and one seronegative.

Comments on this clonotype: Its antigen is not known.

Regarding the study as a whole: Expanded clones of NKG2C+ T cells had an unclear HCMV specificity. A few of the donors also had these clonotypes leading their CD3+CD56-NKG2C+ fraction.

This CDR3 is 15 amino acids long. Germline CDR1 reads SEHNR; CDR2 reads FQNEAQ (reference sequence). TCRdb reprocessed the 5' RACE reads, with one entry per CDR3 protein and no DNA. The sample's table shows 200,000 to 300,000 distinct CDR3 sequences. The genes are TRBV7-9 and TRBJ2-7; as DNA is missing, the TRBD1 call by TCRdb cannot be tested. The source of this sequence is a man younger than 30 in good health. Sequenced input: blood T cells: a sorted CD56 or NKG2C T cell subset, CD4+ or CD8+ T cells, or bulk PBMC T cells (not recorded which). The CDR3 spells CASSLVTGTHYEQYF.